This entry describes one T cell receptor (beta chain). This record comes from a study of blood T cell repertoires in COVID-19. Grouping used clinical history reported by participants in a survey and questionnaire. V lost 1 base to trimming and J lost 0 bases, with 5 bases between them. In germline, CDR1 is SGHAT, CDR2 FQNNGV. The CDR3 extends over 14 amino acids. The protocol was immunoSEQ multiplex PCR, while the TCRdb copy is restricted to in-frame clones and leaves out a portion. The table has around 170,000 clones, about 84% seen once. The receptor's source is a woman in her 30s who had recovered from COVID-19. The chain has TRBV11-2 and TRBJ2-3, with D perhaps TRBD2 (5 bases). Sequencing was performed on PBMCs or T cells enriched from blood (not recorded which). CDR3 residues: CASSLGTSTDTQYF. For the CDR3, the DNA is TGTGCCAGCAGCTTAGGGACTAGCACAGATACGCAGTATTTT. Complete variable domain (other parts from reference TRBV11-2 and TRBJ2-3): EAGVAQSPRYKIIEKRQSVAFWCNPISGHATLYWYQQILGQGPKLLIQFQNNGVVDDSQLPKDRFSAERLKGVDSTLKIQPAKLEDSAVYLCASSLGTSTDTQYFGPGTRLTVL.